This T cell receptor beta chain was captured by sequencing in a study of graft-versus-host responses after intestinal transplantation. The wider study: Isolated intestinal, liver-intestinal, or multivisceral transplants were what recipients had. Anti-thymocyte globulin induction, then tacrolimus and steroids for around 3 years, went to all recipients.

With 5 bases removed from V and 2 bases from J, the gap between germline ends came to 6 bases. The CDR3 totals 12 residues. CDR1 LNHDA and CDR2 SQIVND come from the germline V gene (reference sequence). On this clone itself: The antigen is unknown.

This table comes from immunoSEQ multiplex PCR, and its TCRdb copy is limited to in-frame clones, with some not included. The table includes around 97,000 clones, approximately 93% detected once. Study-wide results and limits: GvH clones were identified in recipient marrow, with some first appearing in ileum or blood.

The sequenced sample was unstimulated CD8+ T cells sorted from spleen or lymph node cells, obtained before intestinal transplant. The chain carries TRBV19 and TRBJ1-2; weak D call: TRBD1 (5 bases). The source of this sequence is a human donor who received an intestinal transplant. The CDR3 DNA sequence: TGTGCCAGTAGTCGGGGGAACTATGGCTACACCTTC. Protein product: CASSRGNYGYTF.